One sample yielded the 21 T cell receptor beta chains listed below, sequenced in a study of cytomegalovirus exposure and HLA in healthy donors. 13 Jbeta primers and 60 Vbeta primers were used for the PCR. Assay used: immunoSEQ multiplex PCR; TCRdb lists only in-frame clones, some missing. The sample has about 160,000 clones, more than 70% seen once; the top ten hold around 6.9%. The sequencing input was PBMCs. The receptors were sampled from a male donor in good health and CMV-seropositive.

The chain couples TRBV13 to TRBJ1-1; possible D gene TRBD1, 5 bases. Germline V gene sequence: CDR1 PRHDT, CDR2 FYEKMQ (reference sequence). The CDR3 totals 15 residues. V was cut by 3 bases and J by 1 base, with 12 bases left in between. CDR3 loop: CASSLYDRRNTEAFF. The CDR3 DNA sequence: TGTGCCAGCAGCTTGTACGACAGACGGAACACTGAAGCTTTCTTT.

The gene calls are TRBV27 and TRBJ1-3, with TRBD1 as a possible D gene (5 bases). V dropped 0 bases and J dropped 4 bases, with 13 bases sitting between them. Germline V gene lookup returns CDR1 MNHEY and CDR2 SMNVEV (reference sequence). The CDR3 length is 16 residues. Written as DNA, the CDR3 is TGTGCCAGCAGTTTATCTCGACCCAGGGCAGGAAACACCATATATTTT. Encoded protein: CASSLSRPRAGNTIYF.

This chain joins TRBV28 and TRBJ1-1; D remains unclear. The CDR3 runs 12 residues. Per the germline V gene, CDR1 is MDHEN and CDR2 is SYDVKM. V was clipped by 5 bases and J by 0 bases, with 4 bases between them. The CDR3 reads CASSVMNTEAFF. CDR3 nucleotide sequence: TGTGCCAGCAGTGTAATGAACACTGAAGCTTTCTTT.

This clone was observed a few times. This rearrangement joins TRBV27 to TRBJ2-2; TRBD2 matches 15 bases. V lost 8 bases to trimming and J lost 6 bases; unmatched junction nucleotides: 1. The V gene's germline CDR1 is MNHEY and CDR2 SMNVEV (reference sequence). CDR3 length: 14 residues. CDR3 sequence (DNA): TGTGCCAGCGGACTAGCGGGAGGGCCCGGGGAGCTGTTTTTT. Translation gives CASGLAGGPGELFF.

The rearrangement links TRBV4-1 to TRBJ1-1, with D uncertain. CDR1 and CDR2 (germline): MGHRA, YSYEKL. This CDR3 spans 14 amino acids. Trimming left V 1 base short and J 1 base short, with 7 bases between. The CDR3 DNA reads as TGCGCCAGCAGCCAAGGGCCCAGGAACACTGAAGCTTTCTTT. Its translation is CASSQGPRNTEAFF.

As DNA, the CDR3 is TGTGCCAGCAGCTTTCCGGGACTAGCAAGTGAGCAGTTCTTC. This codes for CASSFPGLASEQFF. The V gene is TRBV7-8, the J gene TRBJ2-1; TRBD2 agrees at 9 bases. CDR1 and CDR2 (germline): SGHVS, FQNEAQ. There are 14 residues in the CDR3. After removal of 3 bases from V and 9 bases from J, the junction contained 6 bases not matched to a gene.

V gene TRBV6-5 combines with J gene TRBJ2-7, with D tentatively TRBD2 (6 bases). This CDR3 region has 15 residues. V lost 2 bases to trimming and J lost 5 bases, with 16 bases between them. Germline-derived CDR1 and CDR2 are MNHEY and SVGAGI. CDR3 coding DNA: TGTGCCAGCAGTTACGGAGGGTTGCGACACGACGAGCAGTACTTC. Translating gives CASSYGGLRHDEQYF.

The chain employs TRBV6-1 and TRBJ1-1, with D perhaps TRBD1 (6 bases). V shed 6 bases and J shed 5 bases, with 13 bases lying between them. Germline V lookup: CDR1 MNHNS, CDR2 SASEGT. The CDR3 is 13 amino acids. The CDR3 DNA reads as TGTGCCAGCAGCGAAACTCAGGGGACTGAAGCTTTCTTT. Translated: CASSETQGTEAFF.

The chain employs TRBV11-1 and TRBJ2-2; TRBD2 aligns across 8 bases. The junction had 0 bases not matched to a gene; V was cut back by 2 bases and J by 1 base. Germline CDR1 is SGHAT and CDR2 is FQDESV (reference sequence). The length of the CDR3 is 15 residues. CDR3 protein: CASSLTSGNTGELFF. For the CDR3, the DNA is TGTGCCAGCAGCTTAACTAGCGGGAACACCGGGGAGCTGTTTTTT.

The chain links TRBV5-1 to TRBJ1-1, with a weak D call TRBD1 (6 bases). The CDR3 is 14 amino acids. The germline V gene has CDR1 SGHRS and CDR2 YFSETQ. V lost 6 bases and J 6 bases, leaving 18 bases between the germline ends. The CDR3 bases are TGCGCCAGCACTATGGGGACAATCGACGCTGAAGCTTTCTTT. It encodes CASTMGTIDAEAFF.

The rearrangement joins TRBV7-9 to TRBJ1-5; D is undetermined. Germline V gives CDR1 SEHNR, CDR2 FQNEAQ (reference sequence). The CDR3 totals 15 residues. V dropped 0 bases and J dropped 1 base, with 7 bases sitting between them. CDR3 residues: CASSLAGRSNQPQHF. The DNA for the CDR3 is TGTGCCAGCAGCTTAGCGGGCAGGAGCAATCAGCCCCAGCATTTT. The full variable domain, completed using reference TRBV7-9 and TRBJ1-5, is DTGVSQNPRHKITKRGQNVTFRCDPISEHNRLYWYRQTLGQGPEFLTYFQNEAQLEKSRLLSDRFSAERPKGSFSTLEIQRTEQGDSAMYLCASSLAGRSNQPQHFGDGTRLSIL.

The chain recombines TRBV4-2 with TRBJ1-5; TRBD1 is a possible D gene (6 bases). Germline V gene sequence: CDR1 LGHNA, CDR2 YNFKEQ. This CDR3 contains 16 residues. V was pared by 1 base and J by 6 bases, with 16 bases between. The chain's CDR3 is CASSQGAGELSQPQHF. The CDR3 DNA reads TGTGCCAGCAGCCAAGGGGCAGGGGAACTGAGTCAGCCCCAGCATTTT.

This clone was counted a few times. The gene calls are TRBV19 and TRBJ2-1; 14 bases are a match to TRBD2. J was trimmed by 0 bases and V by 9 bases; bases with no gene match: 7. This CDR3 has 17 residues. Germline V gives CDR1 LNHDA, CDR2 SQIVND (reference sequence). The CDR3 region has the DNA TGTGCCAGCGGACTAGCGGGAGGATACAGCTCCTACAATGAGCAGTTCTTC. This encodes CASGLAGGYSSYNEQFF.

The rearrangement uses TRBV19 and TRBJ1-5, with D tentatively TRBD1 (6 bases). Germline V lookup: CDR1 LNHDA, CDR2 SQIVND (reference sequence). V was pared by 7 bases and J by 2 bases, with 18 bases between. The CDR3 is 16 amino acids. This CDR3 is CASTLGGGLGNQPQHF. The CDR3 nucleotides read TGTGCCAGTACCCTCGGCGGGGGCTTGGGCAATCAGCCCCAGCATTTT. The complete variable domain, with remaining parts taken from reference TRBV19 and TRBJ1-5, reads DGGITQSPKYLFRKEGQNVTLSCEQNLNHDAMYWYRQDPGQGLRLIYYSQIVNDFQKGDIAEGYSVSREKKESFPLTVTSAQKNPTAFYLCASTLGGGLGNQPQHFGDGTRLSIL.

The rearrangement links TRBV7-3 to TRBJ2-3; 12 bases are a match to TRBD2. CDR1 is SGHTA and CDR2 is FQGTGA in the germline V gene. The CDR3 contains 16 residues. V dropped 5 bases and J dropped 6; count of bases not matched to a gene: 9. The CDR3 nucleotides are TGTGCCAGCAGCCCCCCTAGCGGGAGGGATAGGGATACGCAGTATTTT. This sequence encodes CASSPPSGRDRDTQYF.

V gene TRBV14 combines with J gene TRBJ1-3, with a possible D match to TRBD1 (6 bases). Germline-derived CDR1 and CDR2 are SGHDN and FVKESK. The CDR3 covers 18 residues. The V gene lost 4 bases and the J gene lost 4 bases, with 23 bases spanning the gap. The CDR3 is CASSPEGDIWDGGNTIYF. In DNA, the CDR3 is TGTGCCAGCAGCCCCGAAGGGGACATCTGGGACGGGGGAAACACCATATATTTT.

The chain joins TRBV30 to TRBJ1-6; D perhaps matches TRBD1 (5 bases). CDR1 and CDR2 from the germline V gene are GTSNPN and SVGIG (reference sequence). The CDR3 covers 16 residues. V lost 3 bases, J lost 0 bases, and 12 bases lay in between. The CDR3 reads CAWRVQANSYNSPLHF. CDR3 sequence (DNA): TGTGCCTGGAGGGTACAGGCGAACTCCTATAATTCACCCCTCCACTTT.

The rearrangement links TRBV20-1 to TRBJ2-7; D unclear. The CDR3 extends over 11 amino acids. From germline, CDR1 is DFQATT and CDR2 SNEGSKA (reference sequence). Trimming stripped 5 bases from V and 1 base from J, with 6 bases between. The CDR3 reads CSAATSYEQYF. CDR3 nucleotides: TGCAGTGCTGCTACGTCCTACGAGCAGTACTTC.

The CDR3 DNA reads as TGCGCCAGCAGCCAACCGAAGGGACTAGCGGGAGAAGCTGAGCAGTTCTTC. Residues: CASSQPKGLAGEAEQFF. The V call is TRBV4-3, the J call TRBJ2-1; 14 bases line up with TRBD2. This CDR3 region has 17 residues. Germline CDR1 and CDR2: LGHNA and YSLEER. The trim removed 2 bases at V and 9 bases at J, leaving 9 bases unmatched.

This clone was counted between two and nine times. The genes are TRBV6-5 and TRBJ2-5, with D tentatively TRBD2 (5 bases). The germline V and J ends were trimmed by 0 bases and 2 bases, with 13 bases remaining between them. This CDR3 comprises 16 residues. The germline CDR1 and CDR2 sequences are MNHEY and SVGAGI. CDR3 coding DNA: TGTGCCAGCAGTTACTCGATTACCGGGAATCAAGAGACCCAGTACTTC. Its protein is CASSYSITGNQETQYF.

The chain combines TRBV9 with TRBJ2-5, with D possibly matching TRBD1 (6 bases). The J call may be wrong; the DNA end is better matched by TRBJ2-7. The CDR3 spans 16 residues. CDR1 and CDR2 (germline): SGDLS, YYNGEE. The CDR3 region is CASSVSFSGTRNEQYF. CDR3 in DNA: TGTGCCAGCAGCGTTTCATTCTCTGGGACAAGGAACGAGCAGTACTTC.